Listed below are T cell receptor beta chains from one sample, sequenced in a study of OX40 agonist ivuxolimab in advanced cancers. Only in-frame clones appear in the TCRdb table, and some are missing; sequencing was by immunoSEQ multiplex PCR. The sample has roughly 26,000 clones, roughly 90% seen once. The sequenced sample was CD4+ or CD8+ T cells sorted from blood, obtained in a trial of the OX40 agonist ivuxolimab. Receptors originate from an adult with an advanced solid tumor such as melanoma, head and neck, liver or kidney cancer. Both conserved end residues are part of each CDR3. A D gene is named only where the DNA matches it firmly. Size is stated for part of the rows, as once, few or many counts, or as a class when the clone is expanded.

D gene: TRBD1
J gene: TRBJ2-7
clone size: .
V gene: TRBV27
CDR3 protein: CASSWTGSSYEQYF
CDR3 DNA: TGTGCCAGCAGCTGGACAGGGTCTTCCTACGAGCAGTACTTC

D gene: TRBD2
J gene: TRBJ2-5
clone size: few
V gene: TRBV27
CDR3 protein: CASTSGGRQETQYF
CDR3 DNA: TGTGCCAGCACTAGCGGAGGCCGCCAAGAGACCCAGTACTTC

D gene: TRBD2
J gene: TRBJ2-7
clone size: .
V gene: TRBV14
CDR3 protein: CASSPLASGEGEQYF
CDR3 DNA: TGTGCCAGCAGCCCTCTAGCTAGCGGGGAGGGAGAGCAGTACTTC

D gene: .
J gene: TRBJ2-5
clone size: .
V gene: TRBV5-4
CDR3 protein: CASSLMVGQETQYF
CDR3 DNA: TGTGCCAGCAGCTTGATGGTCGGGCAAGAGACCCAGTACTTC

D gene: .
J gene: TRBJ2-7
clone size: .
V gene: TRBV2
CDR3 protein: CAITETDSYEQYF
CDR3 DNA: TGTGCCATAACCGAGACTGATTCCTACGAGCAGTACTTC

D gene: .
J gene: TRBJ1-5
clone size: few
V gene: TRBV4-2
CDR3 protein: CASSRDSVSDQPQHF
CDR3 DNA: TGTGCCAGCAGCCGCGACAGCGTCAGTGACCAGCCCCAGCATTTT

D gene: TRBD2
J gene: TRBJ2-1
clone size: .
V gene: TRBV5-1
CDR3 protein: CASSLMAGGDNEQFF
CDR3 DNA: TGCGCCAGCAGCTTGATGGCGGGAGGGGACAATGAGCAGTTCTTC

D gene: .
J gene: TRBJ2-7
clone size: .
V gene: TRBV5-1
CDR3 protein: CASSPVEGPYEQYF
CDR3 DNA: TGCGCCAGCAGCCCGGTCGAGGGACCCTACGAGCAGTACTTC

D gene: .
J gene: TRBJ2-2
clone size: .
V gene: TRBV6-4
CDR3 protein: CASSDSDTGELFF
CDR3 DNA: TGTGCCAGCAGTGACTCGGACACCGGGGAGCTGTTTTTT

D gene: .
J gene: TRBJ2-1
clone size: .
V gene: TRBV4-2
CDR3 protein: CASSQVSGAYNEQFF
CDR3 DNA: TGTGCCAGCAGCCAAGTAAGCGGAGCCTACAATGAGCAGTTCTTC

D gene: .
J gene: TRBJ2-7
clone size: .
V gene: TRBV9
CDR3 protein: CASSLWGASSYEQYF
CDR3 DNA: TGTGCCAGCAGCCTATGGGGGGCGAGCTCCTACGAGCAGTACTTC

D gene: .
J gene: TRBJ2-7
clone size: .
V gene: TRBV19
CDR3 protein: CASSPGTHEQYF
CDR3 DNA: TGTGCCAGTAGTCCCGGGACACACGAGCAGTACTTC

D gene: .
J gene: TRBJ2-1
clone size: .
V gene: TRBV19
CDR3 protein: CASCDAGAYNEQFF
CDR3 DNA: TGTGCCAGTTGTGATGCGGGGGCGTACAATGAGCAGTTCTTC

D gene: .
J gene: TRBJ2-2
clone size: .
V gene: TRBV11-2
CDR3 protein: CASSLTRLKLTNTGELFF
CDR3 DNA: TGTGCCAGCAGCCTAACCCGACTAAAACTTACGAACACCGGGGAGCTGTTTTTT

D gene: .
J gene: TRBJ1-2
clone size: .
V gene: TRBV2
CDR3 protein: CASSAKGESIYGYTF
CDR3 DNA: TGTGCCAGCAGCGCTAAAGGGGAGAGTATCTATGGCTACACCTTC

D gene: TRBD2
J gene: TRBJ2-5
clone size: .
V gene: TRBV28
CDR3 protein: CASSVAGGAQYF
CDR3 DNA: TGTGCCAGCAGTGTAGCGGGAGGCGCCCAGTACTTC

D gene: TRBD1
J gene: TRBJ1-4
clone size: .
V gene: TRBV11-3
CDR3 protein: CASSLLRRDSGEKLFF
CDR3 DNA: TGTGCCAGCAGCTTATTGAGAAGGGACAGCGGTGAAAAACTGTTTTTT

D gene: TRBD1
J gene: TRBJ1-2
clone size: .
V gene: TRBV29-1
CDR3 protein: CSTTGGDHYGYTF
CDR3 DNA: TGCAGCACCACAGGGGGCGATCACTATGGCTACACCTTC

D gene: TRBD1
J gene: TRBJ2-1
clone size: .
V gene: TRBV5-4
CDR3 protein: CASSNGQGITYNEQFF
CDR3 DNA: TGTGCCAGCAGCAATGGACAGGGGATAACCTACAATGAGCAGTTCTTC

D gene: .
J gene: TRBJ2-1
clone size: .
V gene: TRBV29-1
CDR3 protein: CSAFRDTYNEQFF
CDR3 DNA: TGCAGCGCCTTCCGGGACACTTACAATGAGCAGTTCTTC

D gene: TRBD2
J gene: TRBJ2-1
clone size: once
V gene: TRBV19
CDR3 protein: CASSMSALAGYNEQFF
CDR3 DNA: TGTGCCAGTAGTATGTCAGCCCTAGCGGGATACAATGAGCAGTTCTTC

D gene: TRBD1
J gene: TRBJ1-2
clone size: .
V gene: TRBV6-1
CDR3 protein: CASSDLTWRQGARNYGYTF
CDR3 DNA: TGTGCCAGCAGTGATCTGACGTGGCGGCAGGGGGCGCGGAACTATGGCTACACCTTC

D gene: TRBD1
J gene: TRBJ1-6
clone size: once
V gene: TRBV6-4
CDR3 protein: CASSDSGTGGFSPLHF
CDR3 DNA: TGTGCCAGCAGTGACTCAGGGACAGGGGGCTTTTCACCCCTCCACTTT

D gene: .
J gene: TRBJ2-5
clone size: .
V gene: TRBV2
CDR3 protein: CASSEGPGLQETQYF
CDR3 DNA: TGTGCCAGCAGTGAAGGGCCGGGATTACAAGAGACCCAGTACTTC

D gene: .
J gene: TRBJ2-3
clone size: .
V gene: TRBV5-1
CDR3 protein: CASSLGDTQYF
CDR3 DNA: TGCGCCAGCAGCTTGGGAGATACGCAGTATTTT

D gene: .
J gene: TRBJ2-7
clone size: .
V gene: TRBV11-1
CDR3 protein: CASGSASEQYF
CDR3 DNA: TGTGCCAGCGGTTCCGCCTCCGAGCAGTACTTC

D gene: .
J gene: TRBJ1-1
clone size: .
V gene: TRBV7-3
CDR3 protein: CASSSTVNTEAFF
CDR3 DNA: TGTGCCAGCAGCTCCACAGTGAACACTGAAGCTTTCTTT

D gene: TRBD1
J gene: TRBJ1-3
clone size: .
V gene: TRBV14
CDR3 protein: CASSHPGQGEVSGNTIYF
CDR3 DNA: TGTGCCAGCAGCCACCCGGGACAGGGGGAAGTCTCTGGAAACACCATATATTTT

D gene: TRBD1
J gene: TRBJ1-2
clone size: .
V gene: TRBV6-5
CDR3 protein: CASSSDQSGTGHGYTF
CDR3 DNA: TGTGCCAGCAGTTCTGACCAGAGCGGGACAGGGCATGGCTACACCTTC

D gene: .
J gene: TRBJ1-3
clone size: .
V gene: TRBV9
CDR3 protein: CASSVGGPTSGNTIYF
CDR3 DNA: TGTGCCAGCAGCGTAGGGGGACCTACCTCTGGAAACACCATATATTTT

D gene: .
J gene: TRBJ1-2
clone size: .
V gene: TRBV4-1
CDR3 protein: CASSQDYREGNYGYTF
CDR3 DNA: TGCGCCAGCAGCCAAGATTACAGGGAAGGTAACTATGGCTACACCTTC

D gene: .
J gene: TRBJ2-7
clone size: .
V gene: TRBV27
CDR3 protein: CASSSSPAGSSSYEQYF
CDR3 DNA: TGTGCCAGCAGTTCGTCCCCGGCGGGGAGCAGCTCCTACGAGCAGTACTTC

D gene: .
J gene: TRBJ2-3
clone size: once
V gene: TRBV5-6
CDR3 protein: CASSLGALSTDTQYF
CDR3 DNA: TGTGCCAGCAGCTTGGGAGCTTTGAGCACAGATACGCAGTATTTT

D gene: .
J gene: TRBJ2-1
clone size: .
V gene: TRBV7-7
CDR3 protein: CASSLGEYNEQFF
CDR3 DNA: TGTGCCAGCAGCTTAGGAGAATACAATGAGCAGTTCTTC

D gene: TRBD2
J gene: TRBJ2-3
clone size: .
V gene: TRBV28
CDR3 protein: CASSLIAGPTDTQYF
CDR3 DNA: TGTGCCAGCAGTCTAATAGCGGGACCCACAGATACGCAGTATTTT

D gene: TRBD2
J gene: TRBJ2-1
clone size: .
V gene: TRBV27
CDR3 protein: CASSHSGRGNEQFF
CDR3 DNA: TGTGCCAGCAGCCACAGTGGGAGGGGCAATGAGCAGTTCTTC

D gene: TRBD2
J gene: TRBJ2-1
clone size: .
V gene: TRBV4-2
CDR3 protein: CASSQEMASGSYNEQFF
CDR3 DNA: TGTGCCAGCAGCCAAGAGATGGCTAGCGGGAGCTACAATGAGCAGTTCTTC

D gene: .
J gene: TRBJ1-1
clone size: .
V gene: TRBV7-6
CDR3 protein: CASSLESAGQAFF
CDR3 DNA: TGTGCCAGCAGCTTAGAGTCCGCCGGACAAGCTTTCTTT

D gene: TRBD2
J gene: TRBJ2-1
clone size: .
V gene: TRBV7-7
CDR3 protein: CASSLGTSNEQFF
CDR3 DNA: TGTGCTAGCAGCTTAGGGACTAGCAATGAGCAGTTCTTC

D gene: TRBD2
J gene: TRBJ2-7
clone size: once
V gene: TRBV13
CDR3 protein: CASSLETSGPPYEQYF
CDR3 DNA: TGTGCCAGCAGCTTAGAGACTAGCGGGCCTCCCTACGAGCAGTACTTC

D gene: .
J gene: TRBJ1-4
clone size: .
V gene: TRBV7-9
CDR3 protein: CASSLEGGVRGEKLFF
CDR3 DNA: TGTGCCAGCAGCTTAGAAGGCGGGGTCCGGGGTGAAAAACTGTTTTTT

D gene: .
J gene: TRBJ2-1
clone size: .
V gene: TRBV9
CDR3 protein: CASSVAGLLLNEQFF
CDR3 DNA: TGTGCCAGCAGCGTAGCCGGACTACTCCTTAATGAGCAGTTCTTC

D gene: TRBD2
J gene: TRBJ2-1
clone size: .
V gene: TRBV28
CDR3 protein: CASRQGLAGSYNEQFF
CDR3 DNA: TGTGCCAGCAGGCAGGGACTAGCGGGCTCCTACAATGAGCAGTTCTTC

D gene: .
J gene: TRBJ2-7
clone size: .
V gene: TRBV25-1
CDR3 protein: CASSEYGAEQQYF
CDR3 DNA: TGTGCCAGCAGTGAATATGGGGCCGAGCAGCAGTACTTC

D gene: .
J gene: TRBJ2-7
clone size: once
V gene: TRBV19
CDR3 protein: CASSTDGAYEQYF
CDR3 DNA: TGTGCCAGTAGTACCGACGGAGCCTACGAGCAGTACTTC

D gene: .
J gene: TRBJ1-2
clone size: .
V gene: TRBV27
CDR3 protein: CASSLSGPGANYGYTF
CDR3 DNA: TGTGCCAGCAGTTTATCGGGGCCGGGGGCAAACTATGGCTACACCTTC

D gene: .
J gene: TRBJ1-1
clone size: .
V gene: TRBV6-5
CDR3 protein: CASSYVKNTEAFF
CDR3 DNA: TGTGCCAGCAGTTATGTTAAGAACACTGAAGCTTTCTTT

D gene: .
J gene: TRBJ1-1
clone size: few
V gene: TRBV7-9
CDR3 protein: CASSLLLGVNTEAFF
CDR3 DNA: TGTGCCAGCAGCTTATTGTTGGGGGTGAACACTGAAGCTTTCTTT

D gene: .
J gene: TRBJ2-5
clone size: .
V gene: TRBV9
CDR3 protein: CASSGPQGETQYF
CDR3 DNA: TGTGCCAGCAGCGGCCCCCAGGGAGAGACCCAGTACTTC

D gene: TRBD2
J gene: TRBJ2-1
clone size: .
V gene: TRBV7-3
CDR3 protein: CASSISGGQYNEQFF
CDR3 DNA: TGTGCCAGCAGCATTAGCGGGGGACAATACAATGAGCAGTTCTTC

D gene: TRBD2
J gene: TRBJ2-1
clone size: .
V gene: TRBV11-2
CDR3 protein: CASSLRASGSSYNEQFF
CDR3 DNA: TGTGCCAGCAGCTTAAGGGCTAGCGGAAGCTCCTACAATGAGCAGTTCTTC